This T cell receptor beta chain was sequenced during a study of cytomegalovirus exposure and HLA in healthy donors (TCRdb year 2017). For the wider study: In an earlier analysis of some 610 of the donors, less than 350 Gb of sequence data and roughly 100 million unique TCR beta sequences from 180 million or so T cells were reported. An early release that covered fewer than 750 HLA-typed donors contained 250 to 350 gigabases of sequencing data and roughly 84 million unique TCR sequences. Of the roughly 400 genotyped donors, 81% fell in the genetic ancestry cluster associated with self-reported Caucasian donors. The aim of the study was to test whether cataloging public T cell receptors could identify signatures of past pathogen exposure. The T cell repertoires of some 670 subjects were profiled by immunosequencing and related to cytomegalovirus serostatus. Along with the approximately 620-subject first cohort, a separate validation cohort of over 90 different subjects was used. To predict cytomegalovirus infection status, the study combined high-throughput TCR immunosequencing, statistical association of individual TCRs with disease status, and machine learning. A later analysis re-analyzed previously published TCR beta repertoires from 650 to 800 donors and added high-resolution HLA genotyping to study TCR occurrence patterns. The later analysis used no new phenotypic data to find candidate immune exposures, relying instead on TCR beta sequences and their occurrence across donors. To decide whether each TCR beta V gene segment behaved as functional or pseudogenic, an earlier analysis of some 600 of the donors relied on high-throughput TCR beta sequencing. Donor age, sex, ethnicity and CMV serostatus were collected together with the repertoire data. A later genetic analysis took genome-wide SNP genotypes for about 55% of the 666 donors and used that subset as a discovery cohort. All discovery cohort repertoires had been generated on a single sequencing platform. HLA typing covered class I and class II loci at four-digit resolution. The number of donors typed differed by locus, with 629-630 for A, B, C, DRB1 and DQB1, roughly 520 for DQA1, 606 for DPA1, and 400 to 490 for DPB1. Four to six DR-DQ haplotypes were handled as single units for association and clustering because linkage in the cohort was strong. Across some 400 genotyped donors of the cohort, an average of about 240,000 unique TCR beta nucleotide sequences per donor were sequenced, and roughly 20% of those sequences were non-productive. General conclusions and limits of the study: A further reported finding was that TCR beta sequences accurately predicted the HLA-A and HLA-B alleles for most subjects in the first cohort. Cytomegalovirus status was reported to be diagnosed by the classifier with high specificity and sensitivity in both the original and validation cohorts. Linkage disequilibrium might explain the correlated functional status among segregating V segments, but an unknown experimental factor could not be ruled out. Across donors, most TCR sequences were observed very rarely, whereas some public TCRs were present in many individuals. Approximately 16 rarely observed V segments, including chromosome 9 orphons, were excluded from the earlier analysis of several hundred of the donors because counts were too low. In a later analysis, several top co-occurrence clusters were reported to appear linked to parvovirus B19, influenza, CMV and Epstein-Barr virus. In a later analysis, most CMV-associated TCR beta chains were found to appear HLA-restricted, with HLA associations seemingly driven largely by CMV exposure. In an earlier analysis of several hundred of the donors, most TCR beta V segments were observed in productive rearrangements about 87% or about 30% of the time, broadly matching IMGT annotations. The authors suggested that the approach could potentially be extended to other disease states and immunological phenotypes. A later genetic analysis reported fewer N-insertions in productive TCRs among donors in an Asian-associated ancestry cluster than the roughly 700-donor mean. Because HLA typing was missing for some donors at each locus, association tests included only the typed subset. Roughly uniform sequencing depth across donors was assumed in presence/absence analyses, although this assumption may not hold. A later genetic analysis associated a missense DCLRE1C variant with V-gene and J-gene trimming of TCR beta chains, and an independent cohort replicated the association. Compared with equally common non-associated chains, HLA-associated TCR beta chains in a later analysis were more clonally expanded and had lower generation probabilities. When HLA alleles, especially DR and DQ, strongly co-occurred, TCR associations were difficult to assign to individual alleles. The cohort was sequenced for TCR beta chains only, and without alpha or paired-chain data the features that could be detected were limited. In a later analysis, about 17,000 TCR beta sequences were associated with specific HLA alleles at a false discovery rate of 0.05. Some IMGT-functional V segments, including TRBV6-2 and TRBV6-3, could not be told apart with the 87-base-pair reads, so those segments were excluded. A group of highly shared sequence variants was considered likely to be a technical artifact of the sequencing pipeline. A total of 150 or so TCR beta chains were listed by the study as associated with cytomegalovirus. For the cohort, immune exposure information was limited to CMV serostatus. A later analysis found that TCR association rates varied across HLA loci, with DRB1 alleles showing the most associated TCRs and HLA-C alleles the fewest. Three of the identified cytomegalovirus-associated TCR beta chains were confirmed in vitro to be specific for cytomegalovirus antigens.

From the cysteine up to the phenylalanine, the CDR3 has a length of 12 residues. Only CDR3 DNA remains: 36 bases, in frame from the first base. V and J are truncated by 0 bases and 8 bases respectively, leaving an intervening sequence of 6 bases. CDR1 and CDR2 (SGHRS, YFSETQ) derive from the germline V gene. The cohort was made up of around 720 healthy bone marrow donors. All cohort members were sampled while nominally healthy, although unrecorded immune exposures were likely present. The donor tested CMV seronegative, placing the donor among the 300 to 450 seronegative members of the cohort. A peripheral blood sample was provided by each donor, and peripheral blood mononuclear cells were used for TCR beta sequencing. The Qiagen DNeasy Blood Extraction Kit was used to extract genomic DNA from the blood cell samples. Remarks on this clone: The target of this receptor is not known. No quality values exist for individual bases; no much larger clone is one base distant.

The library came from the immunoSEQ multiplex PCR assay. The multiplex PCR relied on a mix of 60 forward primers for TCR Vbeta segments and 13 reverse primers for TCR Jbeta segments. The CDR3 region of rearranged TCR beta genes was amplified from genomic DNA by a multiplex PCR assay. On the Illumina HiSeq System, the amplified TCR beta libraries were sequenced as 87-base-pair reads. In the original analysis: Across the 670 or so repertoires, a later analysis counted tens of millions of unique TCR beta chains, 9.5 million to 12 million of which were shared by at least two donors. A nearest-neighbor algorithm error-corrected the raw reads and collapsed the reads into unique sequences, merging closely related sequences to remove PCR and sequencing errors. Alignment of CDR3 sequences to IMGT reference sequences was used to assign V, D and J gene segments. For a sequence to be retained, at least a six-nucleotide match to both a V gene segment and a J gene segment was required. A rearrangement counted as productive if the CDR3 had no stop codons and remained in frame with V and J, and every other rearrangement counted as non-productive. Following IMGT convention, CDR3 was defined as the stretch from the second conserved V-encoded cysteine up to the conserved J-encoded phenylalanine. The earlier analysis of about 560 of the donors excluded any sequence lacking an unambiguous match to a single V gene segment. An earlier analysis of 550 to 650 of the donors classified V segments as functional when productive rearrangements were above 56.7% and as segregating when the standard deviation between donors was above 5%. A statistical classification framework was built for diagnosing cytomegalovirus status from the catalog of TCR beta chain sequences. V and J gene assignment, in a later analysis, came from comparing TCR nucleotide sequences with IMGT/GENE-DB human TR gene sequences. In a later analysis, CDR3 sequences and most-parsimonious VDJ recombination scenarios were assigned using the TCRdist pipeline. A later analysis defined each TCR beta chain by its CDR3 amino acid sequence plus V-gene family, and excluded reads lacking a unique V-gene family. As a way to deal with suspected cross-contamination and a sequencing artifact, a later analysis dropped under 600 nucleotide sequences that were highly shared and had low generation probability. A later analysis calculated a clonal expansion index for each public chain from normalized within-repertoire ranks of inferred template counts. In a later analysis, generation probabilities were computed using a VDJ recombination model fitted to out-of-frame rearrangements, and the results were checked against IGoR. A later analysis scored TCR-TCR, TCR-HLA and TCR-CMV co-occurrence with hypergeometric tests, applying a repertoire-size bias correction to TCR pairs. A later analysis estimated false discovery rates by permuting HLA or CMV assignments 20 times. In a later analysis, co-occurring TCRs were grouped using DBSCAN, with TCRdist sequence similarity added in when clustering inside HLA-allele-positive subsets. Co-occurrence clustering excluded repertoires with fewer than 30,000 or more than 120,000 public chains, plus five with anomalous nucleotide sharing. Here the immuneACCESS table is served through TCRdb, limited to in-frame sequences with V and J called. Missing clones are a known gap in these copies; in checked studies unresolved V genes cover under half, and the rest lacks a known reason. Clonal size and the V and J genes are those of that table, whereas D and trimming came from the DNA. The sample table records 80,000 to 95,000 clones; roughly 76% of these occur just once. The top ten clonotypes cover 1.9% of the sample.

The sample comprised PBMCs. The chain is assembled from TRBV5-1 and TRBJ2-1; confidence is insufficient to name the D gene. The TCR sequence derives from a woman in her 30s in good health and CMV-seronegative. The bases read TGCGCCAGCAGCTTGGATCGGGATGAGCAGTTCTTC. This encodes CASSLDRDEQFF.